This record looks at one TCR beta chain sequence and its context. The data were obtained in a study of technical replicates of blood from several donors. The trim removed 2 bases at V and 5 bases at J, leaving 4 bases unmatched. The CDR3 is 15 amino acids. CDR1 and CDR2 from the germline V gene are MNHNS and SASEGT. TCRdb's table, derived via immunoSEQ multiplex PCR, lists solely in-frame clones and lacks some. The sample comprises some 80,000 clones, approximately 78% of which are singletons, and around 3.9% rests with the top ten. The J gene is TRBJ2-7, the V gene TRBV6-1, with 12 positions matching TRBD1. This sequence was found in a human donor in good health. Some clones in this sample may be carry-over from other donors' samples. Sequencing was carried out using PBMCs. CDR3 nucleotide sequence: TGTGCCAGCAGTGAATGGGGACAGGGGGCAAACGAGCAGTACTTC. This encodes CASSEWGQGANEQYF.